A single sample gave rise to the 15 T cell receptor beta chains below, sequenced in a study of cytomegalovirus exposure and HLA in healthy donors. PCR involved 60 Vbeta and 13 Jbeta primers. Using immunoSEQ multiplex PCR, the repertoire was profiled, and TCRdb retains in-frame clones only, with some absent. The sample has 150,000 to 200,000 clones, around 84% seen once. The sequenced sample consisted of PBMCs. All receptors derive from a man aged 40-49 years in good health and CMV-seropositive.

J is TRBJ1-2 and V is TRBV29-1; 9 positions match TRBD1. Unmatched junction bases numbered 12, after V lost 6 bases and J lost 10 bases. CDR1 is SQVTM, CDR2 ANQGSEA, per germline. This CDR3 contains 13 residues. CDR3 in amino acids: CSVRRGGQGDYTF. The DNA for the CDR3 is TGCAGCGTACGCAGGGGGGGACAGGGTGACTACACCTTC.

This chain joins TRBV5-1 and TRBJ2-1, with a weak D call TRBD2 (5 bases). V was trimmed by 1 base and J by 4 bases, leaving 12 bases between them. The germline V gene has CDR1 SGHRS and CDR2 YFSETQ. The CDR3 totals 15 residues. The CDR3 DNA sequence: TGCGCCAGCAGCTTGTCAGCGGCTTCTTACAATGAGCAGTTCTTC. Protein: CASSLSAASYNEQFF. The full variable domain, its missing parts supplied by reference TRBV5-1 and TRBJ2-1, is KAGVTQTPRYLIKTRGQQVTLSCSPISGHRSVSWYQQTPGQGLQFLFEYFSETQRNKGNFPGRFSGRQFSNSRSEMNVSTLELGDSALYLCASSLSAASYNEQFFGPGTRLTVL.

This clone was found a few times. The chain carries TRBV19 and TRBJ1-1, with D possibly being TRBD1 (6 bases). CDR3 length equals 12 residues. The V end lost 6 bases, the J end lost 10 bases, and 15 bases lay between the germline ends. From germline, CDR1 is LNHDA and CDR2 SQIVND (reference sequence). The CDR3 sequence is CASRAQGVRAFF. CDR3 bases: TGTGCCAGTAGGGCACAGGGTGTGCGAGCTTTCTTT.

This clone was counted a single time. The V and J genes are TRBV10-3 and TRBJ2-7; 8 bases line up with TRBD2. J lost 4 bases, V lost 11 bases, and 7 bases had no gene match. This CDR3 contains 12 residues. CDR1 is ENHRY, CDR2 SYGVKD, per germline. CDR3 DNA sequence: TGTGCCTCACAGCGGGAGACATACGAGCAGTACTTC. Translation: CASQRETYEQYF.

The V and J genes are TRBV5-8 and TRBJ2-4, with D perhaps TRBD1 (6 bases). This CDR3 spans 16 amino acids. Germline values: CDR1 SGHTS, CDR2 YDEGEE. V lost 2 bases and J lost 3, with 15 bases in between. CDR3 in amino acids: CASSFRGLGGKNIQYF. CDR3 nucleotides: TGTGCCAGCAGCTTTAGGGGCCTAGGGGGCAAAAACATTCAGTACTTC.

This clone was picked up a small number of times. The chain uses TRBV4-1 and TRBJ1-1; possibly TRBD1 for D (5 bases). Deletions cut 4 bases from V and 3 bases from J, with 9 bases between. The germline V gene encodes CDR1 MGHRA and CDR2 YSYEKL. This CDR3 has 13 residues. CDR3 sequence reads: CASSPWGDTEAFF. The CDR3, as DNA: TGCGCCAGCAGCCCGTGGGGGGACACTGAAGCTTTCTTT.

The rearrangement joins TRBV13 to TRBJ2-1; D possibly corresponds to TRBD2 (5 bases). The V end was cut by 5 bases, the J end by 0 bases, with 14 bases between. CDR1 is PRHDT, CDR2 FYEKMQ, per germline (reference sequence). This CDR3 spans 16 amino acids. CDR3 in DNA: TGTGCCAGCAGCCCCCTCTTGGGGAGCTCCTACAATGAGCAGTTCTTC. Translated: CASSPLLGSSYNEQFF.

This rearrangement joins TRBV19 to TRBJ2-7; 8 nucleotides match TRBD2. Germline assignment: CDR1 LNHDA and CDR2 SQIVND (reference sequence). The CDR3 is 15 amino acids. J was trimmed by 4 bases and V by 4 bases; bases with no gene match: 9. CDR3 sequence reads: CASSTPGTSGYEQYF. The CDR3 DNA follows: TGTGCCAGTAGTACCCCTGGGACTAGTGGTTACGAGCAGTACTTC. The whole variable domain, remainder taken from reference TRBV19 and TRBJ2-7, is DGGITQSPKYLFRKEGQNVTLSCEQNLNHDAMYWYRQDPGQGLRLIYYSQIVNDFQKGDIAEGYSVSREKKESFPLTVTSAQKNPTAFYLCASSTPGTSGYEQYFGPGTRLTVT.

The rearrangement joins TRBV30 to TRBJ2-7; D is possibly TRBD2 (6 bases). V lost 1 base and J 3 bases, leaving 19 bases between the germline ends. This CDR3 is built from 16 residues. From germline, CDR1 is GTSNPN and CDR2 SVGIG (reference sequence). CDR3 nucleotides: TGTGCCTGGAGTGGTGGGGGGTTATACGGGCACTACGAGCAGTACTTC. Protein product: CAWSGGGLYGHYEQYF.

To note about this clone: Different DNA sequences within this sample yield the same CDR3. The rearrangement links TRBV28 to TRBJ2-7, with 10 bases that match TRBD2. Germline assignment: CDR1 MDHEN and CDR2 SYDVKM. The CDR3 covers 14 residues. V gave up 5 bases and J gave up 4 bases; unmatched junction bases: 5. As DNA, the CDR3 is TGTGCCAGCAGTCCTAGCGGGAGAGGATACGAGCAGTACTTC. Protein: CASSPSGRGYEQYF. Drawing the rest from reference TRBV28 and TRBJ2-7, the complete variable domain is DVKVTQSSRYLVKRTGEKVFLECVQDMDHENMFWYRQDPGLGLRLIYFSYDVKMKEKGDIPEGYSVSREKKERFSLILESASTNQTSMYLCASSPSGRGYEQYFGPGTRLTVT.

V is TRBV28 and J is TRBJ2-3, with 11 bases that match TRBD2. The CDR3 runs 17 residues. The germline V gene has CDR1 MDHEN and CDR2 SYDVKM. V lost 5 bases and J lost 4; bases outside the gene matches: 11. CDR3 DNA sequence: TGTGCCAGCAGTCCCCCAACTAGCGGGAGAAAGGCAGATACGCAGTATTTT. This codes for CASSPPTSGRKADTQYF.

The CDR3 loop is CAIRSPTGVGELFF. The CDR3 region has the DNA TGTGCCATCAGGTCCCCCACGGGTGTCGGGGAGCTGTTTTTT. The rearrangement uses TRBV10-3 and TRBJ2-2; the D is unclear. The length of the CDR3 is 14 residues. Germline V gene sequence: CDR1 ENHRY, CDR2 SYGVKD. With 6 bases removed from V and 7 bases from J, the gap between germline ends came to 15 bases.

The V and J genes are TRBV28 and TRBJ1-5; D remains ambiguous. The CDR3 is made up of 14 amino acids. V lost 7 bases and J 7 bases, leaving 17 bases between the germline ends. Germline V gene lookup returns CDR1 MDHEN and CDR2 SYDVKM. The CDR3 nucleotides are TGTGCCAGCACTCTAGACGTGGCGTGGCAGCCCCAGCATTTT. This codes for CASTLDVAWQPQHF.

The chain carries TRBV7-9 and TRBJ1-3; TRBD1 is a possible D gene (5 bases). Trimming stripped 1 base from V and 0 bases from J, with 16 bases between. This CDR3 has 18 amino acids. CDR1 and CDR2 from the germline V gene are SEHNR and FQNEAQ (reference sequence). The chain's CDR3 is CASSLGRWGPTSGNTIYF. The CDR3 DNA is TGTGCCAGCAGCTTAGGGCGTTGGGGCCCAACCTCTGGAAACACCATATATTTT.

This clone was seen a few times. This chain links TRBV11-1 with TRBJ2-3, with D possibly being TRBD1 (5 bases). Germline V gene data show CDR1 as SGHAT and CDR2 as FQDESV (reference sequence). The CDR3 is 15 residues long. Trimming removed 5 bases from V and 0 bases from J, with 12 bases in between. As DNA, the CDR3 is TGTGCCAGCAGCCGACAGCAGGGAAGCACAGATACGCAGTATTTT. This translates into CASSRQQGSTDTQYF.